This T cell receptor beta chain was obtained from a study of PD-1 blockade in classical Hodgkin lymphoma. Sample time point: cycle 4 day 1 (C4D1), after 6 weeks of nivolumab. All patients relapsed after autologous stem cell transplantation, and brentuximab vedotin exposure varied. Some clones are missing from TCRdb's copy, which holds only in-frame ones; the method was immunoSEQ multiplex PCR. The sample has about 64,000 clones; about 89% are singletons. On this clone: Its target is not known.

Study-level results: Prior therapy or disease activity may underlie the repertoire differences, whose causes remain undefined.

With 8 bases removed from V and 1 base from J, the gap between germline ends came to 8 bases. Germline V gene data show CDR1 as SNHLY and CDR2 as FYNNEI. The CDR3 extends over 12 amino acids. The sample here was peripheral blood mononuclear cells (PBMCs), taken before the fourth cycle of nivolumab. The sequence was obtained from a human donor with classical Hodgkin lymphoma. The chain uses TRBV2 and TRBJ1-1; D is unclear. DNA for the CDR3: TGTGCCAGCTCGATGACGAACACTGAAGCTTTCTTT. Its protein is CASSMTNTEAFF. Full variable domain (rest looked up from reference TRBV2 and TRBJ1-1): EPEVTQTPSHQVTQMGQEVILRCVPISNHLYFYWYRQILGQKVEFLVSFYNNEISEKSEIFDDQFSVERPDGSNFTLKIRSTKLEDSAMYFCASSMTNTEAFFGQGTRLTVV.